These 14 T cell receptor beta chains came from one sample sequenced in a study of control samples from healthy donors and cancer patients. Profiling relied on immunoSEQ multiplex PCR, and the TCRdb table lists in-frame clones only, not all of them. The sample records about 170,000 clones, around nine tenths being singletons. Sample: blood. The receptors originated from a woman aged 25 to 39 in good health.

J is TRBJ1-5 and V is TRBV19, with D possibly being TRBD1 (5 bases). Germline V gene data show CDR1 as LNHDA and CDR2 as SQIVND (reference sequence). Trimming took off 1 base at V and 3 bases at J, with 10 bases between the two ends. The CDR3 has 15 residues. The CDR3 DNA reads TGTGCCAGTAGTATAGGCAGGGCCTACAATCAGCCCCAGCATTTT. It is translated as CASSIGRAYNQPQHF. The whole variable domain, remainder taken from reference TRBV19 and TRBJ1-5, is DGGITQSPKYLFRKEGQNVTLSCEQNLNHDAMYWYRQDPGQGLRLIYYSQIVNDFQKGDIAEGYSVSREKKESFPLTVTSAQKNPTAFYLCASSIGRAYNQPQHFGDGTRLSIL.

This clone has a handful of counts. This chain links TRBV5-1 with TRBJ1-4; 11 nucleotides line up with TRBD1. The CDR3 consists of 14 residues. With 6 bases clipped from V and 8 bases from J, the junction kept 6 bases outside the gene matches. The germline V gene encodes CDR1 SGHRS and CDR2 YFSETQ. CDR3 in DNA: TGCGCCAGCACCTCCGGGACAGGGGGGGAAAAACTGTTTTTT. It encodes CASTSGTGGEKLFF.

This clone was observed once. The chain carries TRBV7-9 and TRBJ2-3; tentative D call: TRBD1 (6 bases). With 2 bases removed from V and 1 base from J, the gap between germline ends came to 10 bases. The germline V gene encodes CDR1 SEHNR and CDR2 FQNEAQ (reference sequence). The CDR3 contains 15 residues. CDR3 protein: CASSLRGLGTDTQYF. The CDR3 DNA reads TGTGCCAGCAGCTTAAGGGGGTTGGGCACAGATACGCAGTATTTT.

J is TRBJ2-5 and V is TRBV19; the D gene could be TRBD1 or TRBD2 (5 bases each). This CDR3 region has 16 residues. CDR1 LNHDA and CDR2 SQIVND come from the germline V gene (reference sequence). Trimming took off 1 base at V and 4 bases at J, with 16 bases between the two ends. The CDR3: CASSIAIGAQGETQYF. The CDR3 DNA reads TGTGCCAGTAGTATAGCGATCGGGGCGCAGGGAGAGACCCAGTACTTC.

The chain combines TRBV5-1 with TRBJ1-1; 7 positions match TRBD1. Germline V gene lookup returns CDR1 SGHRS and CDR2 YFSETQ. The CDR3 length is 14 residues. With 5 bases clipped from V and 4 bases from J, the junction kept 8 bases outside the gene matches. The CDR3 DNA is TGCGCCAGCAGGAAAGAAACAGGGGTCACTGAAGCTTTCTTT. Amino acids: CASRKETGVTEAFF.

The chain is built from TRBV27 and TRBJ1-1; perhaps TRBD1 as D (6 bases). The length of the CDR3 is 14 residues. The germline V gene has CDR1 MNHEY and CDR2 SMNVEV (reference sequence). The V and J ends lost 4 bases and 1 base respectively, with 10 bases between them. CDR3 in DNA: TGTGCCAGCAGTTCAGGACAGTCGAACACTGAAGCTTTCTTT. Translating it yields CASSSGQSNTEAFF.

This clone was detected once. The chain recombines TRBV4-2 with TRBJ2-3; TRBD2 matches at 11 bases. The germline V gene has CDR1 LGHNA and CDR2 YNFKEQ. The CDR3 extends over 18 amino acids. V gave up 1 base and J gave up 2 bases; unmatched junction bases: 8. The CDR3 DNA reads TGTGCCAGCAGCCAAGTATTTAGCGGGAGGGTTGACACAGATACGCAGTATTTT. This translates into CASSQVFSGRVDTDTQYF.

This rearrangement joins TRBV29-1 to TRBJ2-1; tentatively, D is TRBD1 (6 bases). This CDR3 spans 14 amino acids. V gave up 7 bases and J gave up 6 bases, with 19 bases separating them. The V gene's germline CDR1 is SQVTM and CDR2 ANQGSEA. The DNA for the CDR3 is TGCAGCGACAGGGACCCCAGTCGCGGCAATGAGCAGTTCTTC. Its protein is CSDRDPSRGNEQFF.

This chain links TRBV2 with TRBJ2-5, with TRBD1 matching 11 bases. CDR1 SNHLY and CDR2 FYNNEI come from the germline V gene. CDR3 size: 16 residues. V shed 4 bases, J shed 1 base, and the junction held 5 bases outside the gene matches. CDR3 in amino acids: CASSGRTGGLQETQYF. CDR3 in DNA: TGTGCCAGCAGTGGGAGGACAGGGGGCCTCCAAGAGACCCAGTACTTC.

V usage is TRBV18 and J usage is TRBJ2-6; 10 bases map to TRBD1. CDR1 and CDR2 (germline): KGHSH, LQKENI. Trimming at V came to 4 bases and at J to 1 base, leaving 7 bases not matched to a gene. This CDR3 spans 18 amino acids. In nucleotides, the CDR3 is TGTGCCAGCTCACTCCGGGACAGGGGATTTTCTGGGGCCAACGTCCTGACTTTC. It specifies CASSLRDRGFSGANVLTF. Together with reference TRBV18 and TRBJ2-6, the CDR3 gives the full variable domain: NAGVMQNPRHLVRRRGQEARLRCSPMKGHSHVYWYRQLPEEGLKFMVYLQKENIIDESGMPKERFSAEFPKEGPSILRIQQVVRGDSAAYFCASSLRDRGFSGANVLTFGAGSRLTVL.

The CDR3 is CSVTTGLRGYTF. The CDR3 bases are TGCAGCGTTACGACAGGGCTCCGAGGCTACACCTTC. The chain combines TRBV29-1 with TRBJ1-2; TRBD1 matches 7 bases. This CDR3 is built from 12 residues. Trimming removed 5 bases from V and 8 bases from J; junction bases left unmatched: 8. Per germline, CDR1 SQVTM and CDR2 ANQGSEA.

The rearrangement joins TRBV7-2 to TRBJ1-6, with 7 bases aligning to TRBD1. The CDR3 covers 14 residues. Per germline, CDR1 SGHTA and CDR2 FQGNSA. V gave up 5 bases and J gave up 10 bases; unmatched junction bases: 8. CDR3 region: CASSQGGYGSPLHF. The CDR3 DNA reads TGTGCCAGCAGCCAGGGGGGGTATGGGTCACCCCTCCACTTT.

V gene TRBV3-1 (or the pseudogene TRBV3-2) combines with J gene TRBJ1-4; a possible D gene is TRBD1 (5 bases). This CDR3 region has 14 residues. The germline V and J ends were trimmed by 3 bases and 7 bases, with 12 bases remaining between them. Germline CDR1 and CDR2: LGHDT and YNNKEL (reference sequence). In DNA form, the CDR3 reads TGTGCCAGCAGCCACCAGGGTAAGGTTGAAAAACTGTTTTTT. Protein product: CASSHQGKVEKLFF.

The CDR3 sequence is CASSARTALMNTEAFF. In DNA, the CDR3 is TGTGCCAGCAGCGCACGGACAGCCCTAATGAACACTGAAGCTTTCTTT. The rearrangement links TRBV5-6 to TRBJ1-1; TRBD1 is a possible D gene (6 bases). V lost 4 bases to trimming and J lost 0 bases, with 16 bases between them. This CDR3 has 16 amino acids. Germline CDR1 reads SGHDT; CDR2 reads YYEEEE.